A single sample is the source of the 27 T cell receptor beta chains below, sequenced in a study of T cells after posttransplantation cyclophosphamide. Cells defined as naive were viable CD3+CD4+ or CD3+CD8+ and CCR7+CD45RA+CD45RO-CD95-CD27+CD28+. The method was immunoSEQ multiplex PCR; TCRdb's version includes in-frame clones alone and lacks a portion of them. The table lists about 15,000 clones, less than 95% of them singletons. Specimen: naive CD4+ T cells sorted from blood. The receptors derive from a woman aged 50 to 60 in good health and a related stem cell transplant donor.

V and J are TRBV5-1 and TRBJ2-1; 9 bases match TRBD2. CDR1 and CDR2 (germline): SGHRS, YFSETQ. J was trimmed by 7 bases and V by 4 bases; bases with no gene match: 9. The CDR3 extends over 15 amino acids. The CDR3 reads CASSPLRTSVNEQFF. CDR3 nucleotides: TGCGCCAGCAGCCCGCTTCGGACTAGCGTGAATGAGCAGTTCTTC.

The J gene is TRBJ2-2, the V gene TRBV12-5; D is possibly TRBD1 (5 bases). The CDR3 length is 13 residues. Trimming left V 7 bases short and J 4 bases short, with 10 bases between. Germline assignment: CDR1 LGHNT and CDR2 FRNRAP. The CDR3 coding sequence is TGTGCTAGTGCTCCTGGGGCCACCGGGGAGCTGTTTTTT. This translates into CASAPGATGELFF.

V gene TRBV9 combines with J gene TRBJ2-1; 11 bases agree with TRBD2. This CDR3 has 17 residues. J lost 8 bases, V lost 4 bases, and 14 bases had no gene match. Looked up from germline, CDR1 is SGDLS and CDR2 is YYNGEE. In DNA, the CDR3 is TGTGCCAGCAGCCCCCCGTCCCGACTAGCGGGGTTTGATGAGCAGTTCTTC. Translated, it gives CASSPPSRLAGFDEQFF.

The CDR3 here is CASSSPGLAGVWDTQYF. In nucleotides, the CDR3 is TGTGCCAGCAGTTCCCCGGGACTAGCGGGAGTATGGGATACGCAGTATTTT. This chain uses TRBV2 with TRBJ2-3, with 14 bases that match TRBD2. This CDR3 region has 17 residues. The J segment lost 6 bases and the V segment lost 5 bases, leaving 10 bases of the junction unmatched. Looked up from germline, CDR1 is SNHLY and CDR2 is FYNNEI.

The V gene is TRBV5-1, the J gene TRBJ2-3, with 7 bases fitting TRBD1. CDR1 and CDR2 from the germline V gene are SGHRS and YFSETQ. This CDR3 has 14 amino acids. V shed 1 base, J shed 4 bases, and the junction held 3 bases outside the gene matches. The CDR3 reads CASSLTGDADTQYF. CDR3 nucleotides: TGCGCCAGCAGCTTGACAGGGGATGCAGATACGCAGTATTTT. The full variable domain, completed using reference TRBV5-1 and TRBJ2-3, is KAGVTQTPRYLIKTRGQQVTLSCSPISGHRSVSWYQQTPGQGLQFLFEYFSETQRNKGNFPGRFSGRQFSNSRSEMNVSTLELGDSALYLCASSLTGDADTQYFGPGTRLTVL.

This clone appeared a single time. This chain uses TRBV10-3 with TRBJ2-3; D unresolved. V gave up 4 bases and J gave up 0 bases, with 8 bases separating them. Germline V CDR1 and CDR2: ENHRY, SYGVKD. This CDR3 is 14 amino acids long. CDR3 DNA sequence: TGTGCCATCAGTGTACAGCCTAGCACAGATACGCAGTATTTT. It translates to CAISVQPSTDTQYF.

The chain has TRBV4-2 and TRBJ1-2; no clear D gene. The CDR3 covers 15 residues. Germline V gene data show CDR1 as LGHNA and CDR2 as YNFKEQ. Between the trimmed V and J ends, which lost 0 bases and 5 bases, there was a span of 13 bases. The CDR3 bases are TGTGCCAGCAGCCAAGAAAGATTGGAGGGATATGGCTACACCTTC. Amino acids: CASSQERLEGYGYTF.

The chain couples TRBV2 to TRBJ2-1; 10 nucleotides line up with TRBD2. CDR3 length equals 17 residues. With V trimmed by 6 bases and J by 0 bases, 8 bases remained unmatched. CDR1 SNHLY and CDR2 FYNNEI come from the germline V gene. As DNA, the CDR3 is TGTGCCAGCAGACCTTTTCCTAGCGGGAGCTCCTACAATGAGCAGTTCTTC. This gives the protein CASRPFPSGSSYNEQFF. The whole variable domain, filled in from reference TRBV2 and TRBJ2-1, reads EPEVTQTPSHQVTQMGQEVILRCVPISNHLYFYWYRQILGQKVEFLVSFYNNEISEKSEIFDDQFSVERPDGSNFTLKIRSTKLEDSAMYFCASRPFPSGSSYNEQFFGPGTRLTVL.

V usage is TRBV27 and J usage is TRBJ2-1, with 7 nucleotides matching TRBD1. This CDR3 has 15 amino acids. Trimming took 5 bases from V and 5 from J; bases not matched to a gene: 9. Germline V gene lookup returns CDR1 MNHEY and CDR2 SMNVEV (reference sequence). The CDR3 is CASSPSGTDNNEQFF. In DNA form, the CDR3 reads TGTGCCAGCAGTCCTTCCGGGACAGACAACAATGAGCAGTTCTTC.

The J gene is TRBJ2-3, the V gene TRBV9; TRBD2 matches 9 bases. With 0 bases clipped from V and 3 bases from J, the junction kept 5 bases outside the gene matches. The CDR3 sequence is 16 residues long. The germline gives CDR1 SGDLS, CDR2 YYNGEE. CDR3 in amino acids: CASSVGASGMTDTQYF. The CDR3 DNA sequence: TGTGCCAGCAGCGTAGGGGCTAGCGGGATGACAGATACGCAGTATTTT.

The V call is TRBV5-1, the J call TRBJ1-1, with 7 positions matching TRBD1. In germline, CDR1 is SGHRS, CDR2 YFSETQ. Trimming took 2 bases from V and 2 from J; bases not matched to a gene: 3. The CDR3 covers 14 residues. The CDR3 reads CASSFGTDNTEAFF. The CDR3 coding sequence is TGCGCCAGCAGCTTCGGGACAGATAACACTGAAGCTTTCTTT.

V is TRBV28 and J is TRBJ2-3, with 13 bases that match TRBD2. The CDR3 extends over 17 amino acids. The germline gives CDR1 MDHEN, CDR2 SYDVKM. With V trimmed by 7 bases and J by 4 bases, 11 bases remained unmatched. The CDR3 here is CASTRLAGGLAADTQYF. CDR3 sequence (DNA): TGTGCCAGCACCAGACTAGCGGGAGGCCTCGCGGCAGATACGCAGTATTTT. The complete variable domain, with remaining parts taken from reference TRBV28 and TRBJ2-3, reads DVKVTQSSRYLVKRTGEKVFLECVQDMDHENMFWYRQDPGLGLRLIYFSYDVKMKEKGDIPEGYSVSREKKERFSLILESASTNQTSMYLCASTRLAGGLAADTQYFGPGTRLTVL.

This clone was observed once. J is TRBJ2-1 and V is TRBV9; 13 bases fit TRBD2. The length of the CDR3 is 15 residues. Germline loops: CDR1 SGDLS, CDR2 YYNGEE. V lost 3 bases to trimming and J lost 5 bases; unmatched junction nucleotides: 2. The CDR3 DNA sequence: TGTGCCAGCAGCGAACTAGCGGGAGGGGACAATGAGCAGTTCTTC. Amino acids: CASSELAGGDNEQFF.

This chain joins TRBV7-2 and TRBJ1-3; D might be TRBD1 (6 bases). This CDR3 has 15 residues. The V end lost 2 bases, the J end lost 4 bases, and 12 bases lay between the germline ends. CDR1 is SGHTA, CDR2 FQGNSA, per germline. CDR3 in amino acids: CASSLQGRYGNTIYF. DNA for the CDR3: TGTGCCAGCAGCTTACAGGGGCGATACGGAAACACCATATATTTT. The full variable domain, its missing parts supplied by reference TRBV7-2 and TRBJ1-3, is GAGVSQSPSNKVTEKGKDVELRCDPISGHTALYWYRQSLGQGLEFLIYFQGNSAPDKSGLPSDRFSAERTGGSVSTLTIQRTQQEDSAVYLCASSLQGRYGNTIYFGEGSWLTVV.

The CDR3: CASRTEAYEQYF. CDR3 nucleotides: TGTGCCAGCAGGACAGAAGCCTACGAGCAGTACTTC. The rearrangement joins TRBV2 to TRBJ2-7, with D possibly matching TRBD1 (5 bases). The CDR3 is 12 amino acids. V was pared by 6 bases and J by 2 bases, with 8 bases between. CDR1 is SNHLY, CDR2 FYNNEI, per germline.

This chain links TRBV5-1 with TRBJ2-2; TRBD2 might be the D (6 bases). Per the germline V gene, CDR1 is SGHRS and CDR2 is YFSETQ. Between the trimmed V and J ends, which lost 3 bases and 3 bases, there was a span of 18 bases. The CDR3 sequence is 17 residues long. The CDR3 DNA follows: TGCGCCAGCAGCTCCGTAGAGGGGCGGGACTACACCGGGGAGCTGTTTTTT. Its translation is CASSSVEGRDYTGELFF.

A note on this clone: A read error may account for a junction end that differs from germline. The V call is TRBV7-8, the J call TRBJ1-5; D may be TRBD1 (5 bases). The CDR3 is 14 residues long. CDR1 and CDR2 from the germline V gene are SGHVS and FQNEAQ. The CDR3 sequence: CTSSLERGAGPQHF. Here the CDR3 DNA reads TGTACCAGCAGCTTAGAGAGGGGAGCGGGGCCCCAGCATTTT.

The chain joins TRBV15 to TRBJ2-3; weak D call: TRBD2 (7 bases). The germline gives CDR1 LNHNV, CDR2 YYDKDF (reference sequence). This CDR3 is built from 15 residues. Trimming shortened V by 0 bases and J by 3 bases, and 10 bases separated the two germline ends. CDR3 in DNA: TGTGCCACCAGCAGAGATAGGGGGGGGACAGATACGCAGTATTTT. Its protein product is CATSRDRGGTDTQYF.

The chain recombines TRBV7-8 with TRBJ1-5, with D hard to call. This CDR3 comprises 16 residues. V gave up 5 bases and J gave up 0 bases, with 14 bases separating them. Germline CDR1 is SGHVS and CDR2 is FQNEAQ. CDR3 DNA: TGTGCCAGCAGCCCGGAGCAGAGGTATAGCAATCAGCCCCAGCATTTT. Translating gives CASSPEQRYSNQPQHF.

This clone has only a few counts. In nucleotides, the CDR3 is TGTGCCACCTCCTTTGGGCCGGGGGCCGGGGAGCTGTTTTTT. It is translated as CATSFGPGAGELFF. The chain couples TRBV5-4 to TRBJ2-2; maybe TRBD2 (6 bases). The CDR3 length is 14 residues. The germline V and J ends were trimmed by 9 bases and 6 bases, with 18 bases remaining between them. The germline CDR1 and CDR2 sequences are SGHNT and YYREEE (reference sequence).

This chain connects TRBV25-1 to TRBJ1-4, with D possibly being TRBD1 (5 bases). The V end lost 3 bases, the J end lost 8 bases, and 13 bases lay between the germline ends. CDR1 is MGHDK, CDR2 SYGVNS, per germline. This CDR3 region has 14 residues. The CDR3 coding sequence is TGTGCCAGCAGTGAGGGGGGTGGGGCAGAAAAACTGTTTTTT. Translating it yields CASSEGGGAEKLFF.

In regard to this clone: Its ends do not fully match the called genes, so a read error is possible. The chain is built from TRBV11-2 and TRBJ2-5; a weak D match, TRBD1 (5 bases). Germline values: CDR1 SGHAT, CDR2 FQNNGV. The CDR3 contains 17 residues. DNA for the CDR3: TGTGCCAGCGGCTTAGGGGCCTATTCGGTACGACAAGAGACCCAGTACTTC. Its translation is CASGLGAYSVRQETQYF.

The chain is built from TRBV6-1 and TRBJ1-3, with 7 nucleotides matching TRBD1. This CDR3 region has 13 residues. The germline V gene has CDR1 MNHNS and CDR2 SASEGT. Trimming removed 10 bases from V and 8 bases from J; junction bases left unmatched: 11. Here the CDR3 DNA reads TGTGCCATACAGGGGAACGGACCCTACACCATATATTTT. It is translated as CAIQGNGPYTIYF.

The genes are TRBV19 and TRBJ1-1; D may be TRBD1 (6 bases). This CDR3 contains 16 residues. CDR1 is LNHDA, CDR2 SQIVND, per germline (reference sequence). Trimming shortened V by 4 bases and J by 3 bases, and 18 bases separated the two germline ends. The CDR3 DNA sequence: TGTGCCAGTAGTAAAATAACAGGGTTTTGGGACACTGAAGCTTTCTTT. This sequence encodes CASSKITGFWDTEAFF.

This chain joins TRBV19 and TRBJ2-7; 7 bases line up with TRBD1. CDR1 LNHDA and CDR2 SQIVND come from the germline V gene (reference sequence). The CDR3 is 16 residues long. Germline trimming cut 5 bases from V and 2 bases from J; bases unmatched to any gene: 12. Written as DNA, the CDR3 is TGTGCCAGTAGTCAGCGACAGGGAAACAATCCCTACGAGCAGTACTTC. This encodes CASSQRQGNNPYEQYF.

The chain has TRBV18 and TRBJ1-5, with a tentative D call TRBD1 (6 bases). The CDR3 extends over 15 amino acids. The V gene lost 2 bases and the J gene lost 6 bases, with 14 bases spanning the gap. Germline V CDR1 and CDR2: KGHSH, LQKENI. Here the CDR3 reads CASSPRSGHIQPQHF. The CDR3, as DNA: TGTGCCAGCTCACCAAGGTCGGGACATATTCAGCCCCAGCATTTT.

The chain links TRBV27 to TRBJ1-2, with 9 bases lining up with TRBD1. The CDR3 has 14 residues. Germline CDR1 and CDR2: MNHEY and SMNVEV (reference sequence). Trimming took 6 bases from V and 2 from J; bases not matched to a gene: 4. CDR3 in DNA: TGTGCCAGCAGACGGGACAGGGCCAACTATGGCTACACCTTC. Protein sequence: CASRRDRANYGYTF.